These 19 T cell receptor beta chains were sequenced from one sample in a study of blood T cell repertoires in COVID-19. This table comes from immunoSEQ multiplex PCR, and its TCRdb copy is limited to in-frame clones, with some not included. The data hold about 210,000 clones, with approximately 78% observed a single time. The sequenced sample was peripheral blood. Receptor source: a woman aged 40-49 years with acute or convalescent COVID-19.

This chain links TRBV30 with TRBJ1-5; 9 positions match TRBD1. Germline loops: CDR1 GTSNPN, CDR2 SVGIG (reference sequence). V lost 1 base, J lost 2 bases, and 3 bases stayed unmatched. The CDR3 has 15 amino acids. The chain's CDR3 is CAWSGGQGGNQPQHF. The CDR3 nucleotides are TGTGCCTGGAGTGGGGGACAGGGAGGCAATCAGCCCCAGCATTTT.

The V call is TRBV10-3, the J call TRBJ2-3; 8 nucleotides align to TRBD1. The germline gives CDR1 ENHRY, CDR2 SYGVKD. The CDR3 sequence is 15 residues long. Trimming took 6 bases from V and 1 from J; bases not matched to a gene: 6. CDR3 DNA sequence: TGTGCCATCAGCACGACAGGGGAGGGCACAGATACGCAGTATTTT. Translating it yields CAISTTGEGTDTQYF.

The V call is TRBV19, the J call TRBJ2-1; 9 bases are a match to TRBD2. The CDR3 sequence is 14 residues long. V shed 3 bases, J shed 10 bases, and the junction held 7 bases outside the gene matches. Looked up from germline, CDR1 is LNHDA and CDR2 is SQIVND (reference sequence). CDR3 nucleotides: TGTGCCAGTAGTATTGCGGGGGGGCTGGGGGAGCAGTTCTTC. Translating it yields CASSIAGGLGEQFF.

The chain joins TRBV14 to TRBJ1-1; 8 nucleotides match TRBD1. The CDR3 runs to 12 residues. The trim removed 1 base at V and 11 bases at J, leaving 3 bases unmatched. CDR1 and CDR2 from the germline V gene are SGHDN and FVKESK. CDR3: CASSQGTGKAFF. The CDR3 nucleotides are TGTGCCAGCAGCCAAGGGACAGGGAAGGCTTTCTTT.

V gene TRBV10-3 combines with J gene TRBJ1-2; TRBD1 agrees at 7 bases. J gave up 2 bases and V 8 bases, and 2 bases lay outside the gene matches. Germline V gene sequence: CDR1 ENHRY, CDR2 SYGVKD. This CDR3 has 12 residues. CDR3 coding DNA: TGTGCCATCTTACAGGGGAACTATGGCTACACCTTC. Its translation: CAILQGNYGYTF.

This clone was recorded at least ten times. The chain has TRBV13 and TRBJ1-1; the D is unclear. There are 17 residues in the CDR3. Trimming took off 1 base at V and 1 base at J, with 16 bases between the two ends. The germline CDR1 and CDR2 sequences are PRHDT and FYEKMQ (reference sequence). CDR3 in amino acids: CASSLAGKDPGNTEAFF. The DNA of the CDR3 is TGTGCCAGCAGCTTAGCGGGGAAGGACCCGGGGAACACTGAAGCTTTCTTT.

The CDR3: CASSLTTGYNSPLHF. CDR3 DNA: TGTGCCAGCAGCTTAACGACAGGGTATAATTCACCCCTCCACTTT. The rearrangement links TRBV7-3 to TRBJ1-6; 7 nucleotides align to TRBD1. V was pared by 0 bases and J by 4 bases, with 0 bases of the junction left unmatched. Germline V gene sequence: CDR1 SGHTA, CDR2 FQGTGA. The CDR3 spans 15 residues.

This clone was observed a handful of times. This rearrangement joins TRBV11-2 to TRBJ2-3; 11 bases align to TRBD2. CDR1 is SGHAT and CDR2 is FQNNGV in the germline V gene. With 5 bases clipped from V and 0 bases from J, the junction kept 7 bases outside the gene matches. The CDR3 has 17 amino acids. CDR3 in amino acids: CASSKGTSGLSTDTQYF. The CDR3 region has the DNA TGTGCCAGCAGCAAAGGGACTAGCGGACTCAGCACAGATACGCAGTATTTT.

The chain is built from TRBV5-1 and TRBJ2-7, with 7 bases fitting TRBD2. The CDR3 length is 15 residues. Germline loops: CDR1 SGHRS, CDR2 YFSETQ. After removal of 4 bases from V and 3 bases from J, the junction contained 10 bases not matched to a gene. CDR3 bases: TGCGCCAGCAGCCTTCTCCTCGGGGGGAACTACGAGCAGTACTTC. Translated, it gives CASSLLLGGNYEQYF.

This clone was recorded a few times. The rearrangement joins TRBV6-7 to TRBJ1-5, with D perhaps matching TRBD1 (6 bases). TRBV6-7 is recorded as an ORF, its role being uncertain. This CDR3 is built from 16 residues. Trimming removed 6 bases at V and 5 bases at J, with 20 bases between. CDR3 sequence reads: CASSSPYRDKHQPQHF. For the CDR3, the DNA is TGTGCCAGCAGCTCACCTTACCGGGACAAACATCAGCCCCAGCATTTT.

V and J are TRBV27 and TRBJ1-2, with D tentatively TRBD1 (5 bases). Between the trimmed V and J ends, which lost 1 base and 6 bases, there was a span of 12 bases. The CDR3 loop spans 14 amino acids. The V gene's germline CDR1 is MNHEY and CDR2 SMNVEV (reference sequence). The CDR3 loop is CASSLYGHGNGYTF. The CDR3 nucleotides read TGTGCCAGCAGTTTATACGGACACGGCAATGGCTACACCTTC.

This clone was found once. The chain employs TRBV19 and TRBJ2-6; 8 positions agree with TRBD1. In germline, CDR1 is LNHDA, CDR2 SQIVND (reference sequence). CDR3 length equals 17 residues. V lost 3 bases to trimming and J lost 4 bases; unmatched junction nucleotides: 8. The CDR3 bases are TGTGCCAGTAGTATCGGGTCAGGGGGCGCCGGGGCCAACGTCCTGACTTTC. Translated, it gives CASSIGSGGAGANVLTF. The variable domain in full, with the rest retrieved from reference TRBV19 and TRBJ2-6, is DGGITQSPKYLFRKEGQNVTLSCEQNLNHDAMYWYRQDPGQGLRLIYYSQIVNDFQKGDIAEGYSVSREKKESFPLTVTSAQKNPTAFYLCASSIGSGGAGANVLTFGAGSRLTVL.

This chain joins TRBV25-1 and TRBJ2-7; 9 bases are shared with TRBD1. CDR3 length equals 14 residues. Unmatched junction bases numbered 4, after V lost 4 bases and J lost 3 bases. Germline CDR1 MGHDK, CDR2 SYGVNS. As DNA, the CDR3 is TGTGCCAGCAGTGGGGGGGGACAGGGCTACGAGCAGTACTTC. Translation gives CASSGGGQGYEQYF.

Worth noting for this clone: Other DNA sequences in this sample translate to the same CDR3. The rearrangement joins TRBV9 to TRBJ1-3; D is undetermined. This CDR3 is built from 15 residues. The germline V gene encodes CDR1 SGDLS and CDR2 YYNGEE. The V end lost 2 bases, the J end lost 0 bases, and 9 bases lay between the germline ends. DNA for the CDR3: TGTGCCAGCAGCGTCTGGGGAGACTCTGGAAACACCATATATTTT. Its translation is CASSVWGDSGNTIYF.

This clone occurred once. The chain joins TRBV4-3 to TRBJ2-7; 9 bases agree with TRBD1. The CDR3 covers 15 residues. V lost 4 bases to trimming and J lost 1 base; unmatched junction nucleotides: 5. Germline CDR1 is LGHNA and CDR2 is YSLEER. The CDR3 coding sequence is TGCGCCAGCAGCCCGGGACAGGGATCTTCCTACGAGCAGTACTTC. Translating gives CASSPGQGSSYEQYF.

The chain joins TRBV19 to TRBJ2-1, with D unclear. The ends were cut back, 5 bases at V and 0 bases at J, with 11 bases in the middle. CDR3 size: 15 residues. Germline V CDR1 and CDR2: LNHDA, SQIVND (reference sequence). CDR3 region: CASSPSHTSYNEQFF. The CDR3 region has the DNA TGTGCCAGTAGTCCCAGTCACACCTCCTACAATGAGCAGTTCTTC. Complete variable domain (other parts from reference TRBV19 and TRBJ2-1): DGGITQSPKYLFRKEGQNVTLSCEQNLNHDAMYWYRQDPGQGLRLIYYSQIVNDFQKGDIAEGYSVSREKKESFPLTVTSAQKNPTAFYLCASSPSHTSYNEQFFGPGTRLTVL.

The chain recombines TRBV24-1 with TRBJ1-1; 9 positions agree with TRBD1. CDR1 KGHDR and CDR2 SFDVKD come from the germline V gene. The V segment lost 3 bases and the J segment 8 bases; nucleotides outside the gene matches: 6. The length of the CDR3 is 14 residues. As DNA, the CDR3 is TGTGCCACCAGTGATAGTAAACAGGGGGCGGAAGCTTTCTTT. It translates to CATSDSKQGAEAFF.

This clone was seen once. The chain combines TRBV6-4 with TRBJ2-1; no firm D call. V lost 4 bases to trimming and J lost 5 bases, with 9 bases between them. CDR3 length equals 13 residues. CDR1 and CDR2 from the germline V gene are MRHNA and SNTAGT. As DNA, the CDR3 is TGTGCCAGCAGTGTACAGAATAACAATGAGCAGTTCTTC. As protein: CASSVQNNNEQFF.

The V gene is TRBV6-2 or TRBV6-3, the J gene TRBJ2-7, with D tentatively TRBD1 (6 bases). V was pared by 5 bases and J by 2 bases, with 16 bases between. The CDR3 covers 15 residues. In germline, CDR1 is MNHEY, CDR2 SVGEGT. The CDR3 protein is CASSISGQVTYEQYF. As DNA, the CDR3 is TGTGCCAGCAGTATATCGGGACAAGTGACCTACGAGCAGTACTTC.